Listed here are 24 T cell receptor beta chains from one sample, sequenced in a study of cytomegalovirus exposure and HLA in healthy donors. The PCR made use of 60 Vbeta and 13 Jbeta primers. The method was immunoSEQ multiplex PCR; TCRdb's version includes in-frame clones alone and lacks a portion of them. The sample carries 200,000 to 250,000 clones, roughly 85% recorded once. The sample was PBMCs. Source of these receptors: a man aged 18 to 35 in good health and CMV-seronegative.

CDR3 coding DNA: TGTGCCAGTACCAAGGGGACAAACAAGAACACTGAAGCTTTCTTT. Translation gives CASTKGTNKNTEAFF. The chain uses TRBV19 and TRBJ1-1; D is perhaps TRBD1 (6 bases). Germline V gives CDR1 LNHDA, CDR2 SQIVND (reference sequence). CDR3 length equals 15 residues. V was shortened by 7 bases and J by 1 base, with 16 bases between the two germline ends.

This sequence joins TRBV18 and TRBJ2-7; D might be TRBD1 (6 bases). Trimming shortened V by 3 bases and J by 5 bases, and 17 bases separated the two germline ends. CDR1 and CDR2 from the germline V gene are KGHSH and LQKENI. This CDR3 comprises 15 residues. The CDR3 reads CASSPAGVRKNEQYF. In DNA, the CDR3 is TGTGCCAGCTCACCTGCAGGGGTTCGGAAAAACGAGCAGTACTTC.

There are a few counts of this clone. V and J are TRBV7-9 and TRBJ2-1; tentative D call: TRBD2 (6 bases). Germline values: CDR1 SEHNR, CDR2 FQNEAQ (reference sequence). Trimming stripped 2 bases from V and 8 bases from J, with 13 bases between. CDR3 size: 14 residues. Written as DNA, the CDR3 is TGTGCCAGCAGCTTAACGGGAGTGATGGATGAGCAGTTCTTC. Translation: CASSLTGVMDEQFF.

The chain employs TRBV9 and TRBJ2-3; 11 positions match TRBD1. Germline CDR1 and CDR2: SGDLS and YYNGEE. The CDR3 totals 16 residues. Losses at the gene ends were 0 bases for V and 3 bases for J; bases not matched to a gene: 3. CDR3 nucleotide sequence: TGTGCCAGCAGCGTAGGAGGGACAGGGGGTACAGATACGCAGTATTTT. It translates to CASSVGGTGGTDTQYF.

The chain has TRBV7-2 and TRBJ1-4, with 9 bases matching TRBD1. Trimming cost V 1 base and J 8 bases; bases outside gene matches: 5. In germline, CDR1 is SGHTA, CDR2 FQGNSA. The CDR3 extends over 15 amino acids. The CDR3 region has the DNA TGTGCCAGCAGCTTAGTAGGGGACAGGGTCGAAAAACTGTTTTTT. This codes for CASSLVGDRVEKLFF.

The rearrangement links TRBV30 to TRBJ1-4; 10 bases fit TRBD1. Losses at the gene ends were 6 bases for V and 3 bases for J; bases not matched to a gene: 7. Germline assignment: CDR1 GTSNPN and CDR2 SVGIG (reference sequence). CDR3 length: 15 residues. The CDR3 is CACPGTGASNEKLFF. CDR3 nucleotides: TGTGCCTGTCCCGGGACAGGGGCTTCTAATGAAAAACTGTTTTTT.

This rearrangement joins TRBV5-1 to TRBJ2-3, with 9 bases fitting TRBD1. Germline values: CDR1 SGHRS, CDR2 YFSETQ. The J segment lost 4 bases and the V segment lost 3 bases, leaving 9 bases of the junction unmatched. The CDR3 has 16 residues. The chain's CDR3 is CASSSTGTGWADTQYF. As DNA, the CDR3 is TGCGCCAGCAGCTCGACCGGGACAGGGTGGGCAGATACGCAGTATTTT.

This clone was seen only a few times. The V gene is TRBV6-6, the J gene TRBJ1-1, with TRBD1 identical over 9 bases. The CDR3 runs 16 residues. Germline CDR1 is MNHNY and CDR2 is SVGAGI (reference sequence). J gave up 1 base and V 7 bases, and 10 bases lay outside the gene matches. The CDR3 is CASKAGQGRENTEAFF. In nucleotides, the CDR3 is TGTGCCAGCAAGGCGGGACAGGGCAGGGAGAACACTGAAGCTTTCTTT.

The chain uses TRBV18 and TRBJ1-1; no clear D gene. From germline, CDR1 is KGHSH and CDR2 LQKENI. V lost 0 bases, J lost 1 base, and 9 bases lay in between. CDR3 length: 15 residues. CDR3 sequence: CASSPPSLPNTEAFF. The CDR3 coding sequence is TGTGCCAGCTCACCACCTTCCCTTCCGAACACTGAAGCTTTCTTT.

V is TRBV9 and J is TRBJ2-1; TRBD1 aligns across 10 bases. From germline, CDR1 is SGDLS and CDR2 YYNGEE. V gave up 1 base and J gave up 8 bases; unmatched junction bases: 12. The CDR3 is made up of 17 amino acids. DNA of the CDR3: TGTGCCAGCAGCGTACGGATCGGGACAGGGGTTTTCGATGAGCAGTTCTTC. Its translation: CASSVRIGTGVFDEQFF. Drawing the rest from reference TRBV9 and TRBJ2-1, the complete variable domain is DSGVTQTPKHLITATGQRVTLRCSPRSGDLSVYWYQQSLDQGLQFLIQYYNGEERAKGNILERFSAQQFPDLHSELNLSSLELGDSALYFCASSVRIGTGVFDEQFFGPGTRLTVL.

The chain joins TRBV2 to TRBJ2-5; possible D gene TRBD2, 5 bases. Germline CDR1 is SNHLY and CDR2 is FYNNEI. The CDR3 is 12 amino acids. The V gene lost 7 bases and the J gene lost 5 bases, with 11 bases spanning the gap. CDR3 bases: TGTGCCAGCAAACTAGTTACGGAGACCCAGTACTTC. Translated: CASKLVTETQYF.

This chain joins TRBV5-6 and TRBJ2-7, with TRBD1 as a possible D gene (6 bases). The germline V gene has CDR1 SGHDT and CDR2 YYEEEE. This CDR3 has 13 amino acids. V dropped 0 bases and J dropped 3 bases, with 7 bases sitting between them. CDR3 protein: CASSLAQGYEQYF. The CDR3 coding sequence is TGTGCCAGCAGCTTGGCACAGGGCTACGAGCAGTACTTC.

The CDR3 DNA follows: TGTGCCAGCAGCTTAGACGACAGCCGCTACGAGCAGTACTTC. It translates to CASSLDDSRYEQYF. The V and J genes are TRBV11-2 and TRBJ2-7; the D gene is possibly TRBD1 (5 bases). Per germline, CDR1 SGHAT and CDR2 FQNNGV. Trimming took off 0 bases at V and 3 bases at J, with 9 bases between the two ends. CDR3 size: 14 residues.

The genes are TRBV7-8 and TRBJ1-6, with D possibly being TRBD1 (6 bases). Germline V gives CDR1 SGHVS, CDR2 FQNEAQ. The length of the CDR3 is 17 residues. V was trimmed by 0 bases and J by 0 bases, leaving 9 bases between them. CDR3 region: CASSLAGGHSYNSPLHF. In DNA form, the CDR3 reads TGTGCCAGCAGCTTAGCAGGGGGTCACTCCTATAATTCACCCCTCCACTTT.

The chain has TRBV5-6 and TRBJ2-2; 10 nucleotides agree with TRBD1. In germline, CDR1 is SGHDT, CDR2 YYEEEE. The CDR3 contains 19 residues. Germline trimming cut 5 bases from V and 0 bases from J; bases unmatched to any gene: 13. The CDR3 region has the DNA TGTGCCAGCAGAACCCGGGACAGGGGCCCCATAGCGAACACCGGGGAGCTGTTTTTT. Its protein is CASRTRDRGPIANTGELFF.

V gene TRBV19 combines with J gene TRBJ1-5; TRBD1 is a possible D gene (6 bases). The CDR3 has 14 amino acids. V shed 2 bases and J shed 3 bases, with 8 bases lying between them. Germline assignment: CDR1 LNHDA and CDR2 SQIVND (reference sequence). CDR3 protein: CASSIRDNNQPQHF. The CDR3 DNA sequence: TGTGCCAGTAGTATACGGGACAACAATCAGCCCCAGCATTTT.

The rearrangement links TRBV4-2 to TRBJ2-3; 12 bases map to TRBD2. This CDR3 has 18 amino acids. The germline V gene encodes CDR1 LGHNA and CDR2 YNFKEQ. Losses at the gene ends were 0 bases for V and 4 bases for J; bases not matched to a gene: 8. The CDR3 DNA is TGTGCCAGCAGCCAAGACAGGCTAGCGGGGGGGGGTGCAGATACGCAGTATTTT. It is translated as CASSQDRLAGGGADTQYF.

CDR3 bases: TGTGCCAGCAGCGTAGGTGCAGATTCACCCCTCCACTTT. It translates to CASSVGADSPLHF. The V call is TRBV9, the J call TRBJ1-6; D is uncertain. Between the trimmed V and J ends, which lost 0 bases and 8 bases, there was a span of 6 bases. The germline V gene encodes CDR1 SGDLS and CDR2 YYNGEE. This CDR3 has 13 amino acids.

This CDR3 is CASSLNRDLMGYNEQFF. DNA of the CDR3: TGTGCCAGCAGCTTGAACAGGGATCTGATGGGCTACAATGAGCAGTTCTTC. The chain uses TRBV7-8 and TRBJ2-1, with D maybe TRBD1 (6 bases). The CDR3 has 17 residues. Per germline, CDR1 SGHVS and CDR2 FQNEAQ. Trimming took 3 bases from V and 3 from J, leaving 18 bases between them. Based on the CDR3 plus reference TRBV7-8 and TRBJ2-1, the full variable domain is GAGVSQSPRYKVAKRGQDVALRCDPISGHVSLFWYQQALGQGPEFLTYFQNEAQLDKSGLPSDRFFAERPEGSVSTLKIQRTQQEDSAVYLCASSLNRDLMGYNEQFFGPGTRLTVL.

DNA of the CDR3: TGTGCCACCAGCAGAGGCGGGGGGGACACCGGGGAGCTGTTTTTT. Translation: CATSRGGGDTGELFF. The chain links TRBV15 to TRBJ2-2, with 9 positions matching TRBD2. Germline values: CDR1 LNHNV, CDR2 YYDKDF (reference sequence). The CDR3 has 15 residues. After removal of 1 base from V and 3 bases from J, the junction contained 0 bases not matched to a gene. The variable domain in full, with the rest retrieved from reference TRBV15 and TRBJ2-2, is DAMVIQNPRYQVTQFGKPVTLSCSQTLNHNVMYWYQQKSSQAPKLLFHYYDKDFNNEADTPDNFQSRRPNTSFCFLDIRSPGLGDTAMYLCATSRGGGDTGELFFGEGSRLTVL.

This clone was detected a few times. The chain joins TRBV27 to TRBJ2-7; weak D call: TRBD2 (5 bases). Trimming stripped 5 bases from V and 3 bases from J, with 11 bases between. There are 13 residues in the CDR3. Germline values: CDR1 MNHEY, CDR2 SMNVEV (reference sequence). This chain's CDR3 is CASSGVGVYEQYF. For the CDR3, the DNA is TGTGCCAGCAGTGGAGTGGGAGTCTACGAGCAGTACTTC.

The V call is TRBV27, the J call TRBJ2-4; 7 bases map to TRBD1. Germline values: CDR1 MNHEY, CDR2 SMNVEV (reference sequence). This CDR3 comprises 16 residues. V lost 10 bases and J lost 4; bases outside the gene matches: 16. The CDR3 reads CATRPGDSQSKNIQYF. The CDR3, as DNA: TGTGCCACTCGTCCCGGGGACAGCCAAAGTAAAAACATTCAGTACTTC.

This clone has a single count. The chain links TRBV7-3 to TRBJ2-1, with 10 nucleotides matching TRBD2. This CDR3 has 17 amino acids. V gave up 0 bases and J gave up 2 bases; unmatched junction bases: 4. CDR1 is SGHTA and CDR2 is FQGTGA in the germline V gene. The CDR3: CASSLTASGGAYNEQFF. The CDR3, as DNA: TGTGCCAGCAGCTTAACGGCTAGCGGGGGTGCCTACAATGAGCAGTTCTTC.

The genes are TRBV29-1 and TRBJ2-2; possibly TRBD1 for D (5 bases). CDR3 length equals 12 residues. CDR1 and CDR2 from the germline V gene are SQVTM and ANQGSEA. V shed 4 bases and J shed 7 bases, with 10 bases lying between them. CDR3 nucleotides: TGCAGCGTTGCAGGGCTTGGCGGGGAGCTGTTTTTT. Its protein product is CSVAGLGGELFF.